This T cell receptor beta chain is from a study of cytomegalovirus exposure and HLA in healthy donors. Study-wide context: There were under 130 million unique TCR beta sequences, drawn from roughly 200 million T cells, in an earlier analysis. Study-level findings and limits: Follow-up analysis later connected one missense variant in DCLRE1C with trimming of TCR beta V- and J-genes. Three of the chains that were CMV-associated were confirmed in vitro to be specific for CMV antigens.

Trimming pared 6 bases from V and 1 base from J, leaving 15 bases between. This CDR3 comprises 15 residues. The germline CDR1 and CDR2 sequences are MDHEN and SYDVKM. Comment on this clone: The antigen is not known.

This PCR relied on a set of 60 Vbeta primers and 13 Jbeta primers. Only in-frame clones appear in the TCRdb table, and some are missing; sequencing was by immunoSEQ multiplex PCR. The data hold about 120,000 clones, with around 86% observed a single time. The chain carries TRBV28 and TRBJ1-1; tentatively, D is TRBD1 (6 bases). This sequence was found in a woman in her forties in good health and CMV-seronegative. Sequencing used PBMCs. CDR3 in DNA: TGTGCCAGCAGCCTACAGGGAAGGGGGAACACTGAAGCTTTCTTT. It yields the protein CASSLQGRGNTEAFF. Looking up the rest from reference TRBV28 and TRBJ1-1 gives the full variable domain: DVKVTQSSRYLVKRTGEKVFLECVQDMDHENMFWYRQDPGLGLRLIYFSYDVKMKEKGDIPEGYSVSREKKERFSLILESASTNQTSMYLCASSLQGRGNTEAFFGQGTRLTVV.